Each of the 21 T cell receptor beta chains below was sequenced from the same sample in a study of T-cell memory formation after mild COVID-19. Using its own MiXCR run on the 5' RACE reads, TCRdb lists one record per CDR3 protein. Of 65,000 to 90,000 distinct CDR3 sequences listed, 11% to 15% are singletons. Sequencing used PBMCs or a T cell subset sorted from them (not recorded which). The source is an adult woman who had mild COVID-19 (a few samples of this study predate the infection). Cell type and time point are not known.

This clonotype was observed a handful of times. The gene calls are TRBV20-1 and TRBJ2-2, with D perhaps matching TRBD1 (6 bases). Trimming pared 0 bases from V and 3 bases from J, leaving 11 bases between. The CDR3 sequence is 15 residues long. CDR1 and CDR2 from the germline V gene are DFQATT and SNEGSKA (reference sequence). The CDR3 DNA reads TGCAGTGCTAGAGAAGGGGGACACGACACCGGGGAGCTGTTTTTT. Translation gives CSAREGGHDTGELFF.

This clonotype has only a few counts. The gene calls are TRBV29-1 and TRBJ2-1, with a weak D call TRBD1 (6 bases). This CDR3 region has 16 residues. V shed 0 bases and J shed 4 bases, with 16 bases lying between them. The germline V gene encodes CDR1 SQVTM and CDR2 ANQGSEA. The CDR3 region is CSVEDLRGIGYNEQFF. The CDR3 nucleotides read TGCAGCGTTGAAGATCTGAGGGGGATAGGGTACAATGAGCAGTTCTTC.

The V and J genes are TRBV9 and TRBJ2-3, with 10 bases identical to TRBD2. This CDR3 region has 15 residues. Germline assignment: CDR1 SGDLS and CDR2 YYNGEE. Losses at the gene ends were 4 bases for V and 6 bases for J; bases not matched to a gene: 8. CDR3 bases: TGTGCCAGCAGCCCCCAAGCGGGAGGGGGGGATACGCAGTATTTT. This sequence encodes CASSPQAGGGDTQYF.

This clonotype was found a few times. The V gene is TRBV12-3 or TRBV12-4, the J gene TRBJ2-7; unclear D gene. Trimming stripped 5 bases from V and 2 bases from J, with 10 bases between. This CDR3 is 13 amino acids long. CDR3 DNA: TGTGCCAGCAGTCCCCCGGCAACCTACGAGCAGTACTTC. It yields the protein CASSPPATYEQYF.

This chain joins TRBV6-5 and TRBJ2-7; no clear D gene. Germline V gene data show CDR1 as MNHEY and CDR2 as SVGAGI. V shed 2 bases and J shed 2 bases, with 7 bases lying between them. The CDR3 runs to 13 residues. Written as DNA, the CDR3 is TGTGCCAGCAGTTACGCAGTAACCTACGAGCAGTACTTC. It codes for CASSYAVTYEQYF.

This clonotype showed up many times. The chain combines TRBV20-1 with TRBJ2-1; D perhaps matches TRBD2 (6 bases). This CDR3 contains 15 residues. Germline V lookup: CDR1 DFQATT, CDR2 SNEGSKA (reference sequence). V lost 1 base to trimming and J lost 4 bases, with 14 bases between them. The CDR3 is CSARGGTHPYNEQFF. Here the CDR3 DNA reads TGCAGTGCTAGAGGGGGGACTCACCCTTACAATGAGCAGTTCTTC.

This clonotype was detected only a few times. The rearrangement joins TRBV7-9 to TRBJ2-7; weak D call: TRBD2 (6 bases). Germline loops: CDR1 SEHNR, CDR2 FQNEAQ (reference sequence). The CDR3 spans 14 residues. The ends were cut back, 5 bases at V and 3 bases at J, with 14 bases in the middle. The CDR3 region has the DNA TGTGCCAGCAGCCCTGGACTAAAGGGCTACGAGCAGTACTTC. This sequence encodes CASSPGLKGYEQYF.

This clonotype was seen only a few times. The rearrangement links TRBV27 to TRBJ2-1, with 11 bases lining up with TRBD2. V trimming: 5 bases; J trimming: 3 bases; junction bases outside the gene matches: 15. This CDR3 contains 19 residues. Germline CDR1 and CDR2: MNHEY and SMNVEV (reference sequence). This chain's CDR3 is CASSPTGLAASGNYNEQFF. CDR3 sequence (DNA): TGTGCCAGCAGTCCGACGGGACTAGCGGCATCAGGGAACTACAATGAGCAGTTCTTC.

This clonotype was seen many times. The chain joins TRBV11-2 to TRBJ2-1; the match to TRBD2 covers 7 bases. Germline V gene data show CDR1 as SGHAT and CDR2 as FQNNGV. The CDR3 contains 14 residues. After removal of 3 bases from V and 5 bases from J, the junction contained 4 bases not matched to a gene. The CDR3 DNA reads as TGTGCCAGCAGCTTGTGGCTAGCGGACAATGAGCAGTTCTTC. Residues: CASSLWLADNEQFF.

The chain couples TRBV28 to TRBJ2-1, with D unresolved. V lost 6 bases to trimming and J lost 7 bases, with 13 bases between them. The germline V gene encodes CDR1 MDHEN and CDR2 SYDVKM. This CDR3 has 13 residues. The DNA for the CDR3 is TGTGCCAGCAGCCCGGACGTGGATAATGAGCAGTTCTTC. Amino acids: CASSPDVDNEQFF.

V is TRBV7-8 and J is TRBJ2-1, with TRBD1 as a possible D gene (6 bases). The tail of the sequence fits TRBJ2-7 better, so the J call may be wrong. Per the germline V gene, CDR1 is SGHVS and CDR2 is FQNEAQ. The CDR3 totals 15 residues. CDR3 sequence (DNA): TGTGCCAGCAGCCAGCACCAGGGGCCCTCCTACGAGCAGTACTTC. Its protein is CASSQHQGPSYEQYF.

The V and J genes are TRBV20-1 and TRBJ1-6; maybe TRBD1 (6 bases). Trimming shortened V by 4 bases and J by 7 bases, and 11 bases separated the two germline ends. Germline loops: CDR1 DFQATT, CDR2 SNEGSKA (reference sequence). CDR3 length: 13 residues. DNA of the CDR3: TGCAGTGCTACGAGGGGGGGAAATTCACCCCTCCACTTT. Translation gives CSATRGGNSPLHF.

This clonotype was found a few times. The chain recombines TRBV4-1 with TRBJ2-2; TRBD1 might be the D (5 bases). The V gene lost 6 bases and the J gene lost 6 bases, with 8 bases spanning the gap. Germline V CDR1 and CDR2: MGHRA, YSYEKL. This CDR3 region has 12 residues. Written as DNA, the CDR3 is TGCGCCAGCAGTCAGGGATCCGGGGAGCTGTTTTTT. As protein: CASSQGSGELFF.

The V and J genes are TRBV10-3 and TRBJ2-1, with 9 bases that match TRBD1. CDR1 ENHRY and CDR2 SYGVKD come from the germline V gene. With 4 bases clipped from V and 3 bases from J, the junction kept 4 bases outside the gene matches. The CDR3 contains 15 residues. The CDR3 nucleotides read TGTGCCATCAGTGGTGGGGACAGGGACTACAATGAGCAGTTCTTC. Translating it yields CAISGGDRDYNEQFF.

This clonotype appeared a few times. The V gene is TRBV3-1, the J gene TRBJ2-3; D remains unclear. Deletions cut 0 bases from V and 7 bases from J, with 11 bases between. The CDR3 spans 14 residues. Germline V gene data show CDR1 as LGHDT and CDR2 as YNNKEL (reference sequence). In DNA form, the CDR3 reads TGTGCCAGCAGCCAAGAAAGAGCATCGCATACGCAGTATTTT. Protein product: CASSQERASHTQYF.

This clonotype was seen a few times. The chain carries TRBV12-3 or TRBV12-4 and TRBJ2-7; TRBD2 matches at 9 bases. The CDR3 contains 15 residues. V shed 5 bases, J shed 5 bases, and the junction held 10 bases outside the gene matches. The CDR3 region has the DNA TGTGCCAGCAGTCAAAGCGGGGGGCTAGCTAACGAGCAGTACTTC. Residues: CASSQSGGLANEQYF.

The sample holds a few counts of this clonotype. J is TRBJ2-1 and V is TRBV27, with 7 bases lining up with TRBD2. Looked up from germline, CDR1 is MNHEY and CDR2 is SMNVEV (reference sequence). There are 13 residues in the CDR3. Trimming at V came to 0 bases and at J to 9 bases, leaving 2 bases not matched to a gene. CDR3 sequence reads: CASSLSGGSEQFF. The CDR3 DNA reads TGTGCCAGCAGTTTATCCGGGGGGTCTGAGCAGTTCTTC.

This clonotype has only a few counts. J is TRBJ2-1 and V is TRBV7-9; 12 bases map to TRBD2. In germline, CDR1 is SEHNR, CDR2 FQNEAQ (reference sequence). The CDR3 has 16 residues. V lost 4 bases and J lost 8; bases outside the gene matches: 9. The CDR3 loop reads CASSSSLAGGPHEQFF. CDR3 nucleotide sequence: TGTGCCAGCAGCTCGTCGCTAGCGGGGGGGCCACATGAGCAGTTCTTC.

The chain is built from TRBV3-1 and TRBJ2-7; D is possibly TRBD2 (6 bases). Germline loops: CDR1 LGHDT, CDR2 YNNKEL (reference sequence). This CDR3 contains 14 residues. The V and J ends lost 3 bases and 6 bases respectively, with 15 bases between them. The CDR3 sequence: CASSHGAGFREQYF. CDR3 sequence (DNA): TGTGCCAGCAGCCACGGGGCGGGGTTCCGCGAGCAGTACTTC.

The chain couples TRBV7-8 to TRBJ1-5; no clear D. The CDR3 totals 15 residues. The germline V gene has CDR1 SGHVS and CDR2 FQNEAQ. V gave up 7 bases and J gave up 11 bases, with 24 bases separating them. The CDR3 region has the DNA TGTGCCAGCACACCCACATCAGATCCGTCTGTGACCCAGCATTTT. Its protein product is CASTPTSDPSVTQHF. Supplemented by reference TRBV7-8 and TRBJ1-5, the full variable domain reads GAGVSQSPRYKVAKRGQDVALRCDPISGHVSLFWYQQALGQGPEFLTYFQNEAQLDKSGLPSDRFFAERPEGSVSTLKIQRTQQEDSAVYLCASTPTSDPSVTQHFGDGTRLSIL.

This clonotype has only a few counts. The V call is TRBV13, the J call TRBJ2-1; 12 bases are shared with TRBD2. V gave up 3 bases and J gave up 5 bases; unmatched junction bases: 2. The CDR3 sequence is 15 residues long. Looked up from germline, CDR1 is PRHDT and CDR2 is FYEKMQ (reference sequence). The DNA for the CDR3 is TGTGCCAGCAGCTTGACTAGCGGGAGCAACAATGAGCAGTTCTTC. Translated: CASSLTSGSNNEQFF.